This TCR beta chain is drawn from a study of blood T cell repertoires in COVID-19. On the study more broadly: The origin of the acute and convalescent COVID-19 samples was the United States, Italy and Spain. PBMCs, B-cell-depleted T cells, or T cells were the source of the cDNA or gDNA that made up the material.

Original data processing: Nucleated cell number was recorded as an estimate derived from reference gene primer amplification. Sequencing used immunoSEQ multiplex PCR; TCRdb keeps in-frame clones, though not all of them. V, J and clone size derive from that table, while D and trimming were established from the DNA sequence. Altogether approximately 47,000 clones are present, roughly 82% being singletons, with the ten largest covering roughly 2.1%. Trimming removed 5 bases at V and 5 bases at J, with 15 bases between. CDR3 length: 14 residues. Germline V gives CDR1 MNHEY, CDR2 SVGAGI. The source is a woman aged 55-75 years with acute or convalescent COVID-19. The material sequenced was peripheral blood. The rearrangement links TRBV6-5 to TRBJ1-2; D is possibly TRBD1 (5 bases). CDR3 amino acids: CASSIEAGGYGYTF. CDR3 DNA: TGTGCCAGCAGTATCGAGGCGGGGGGATATGGCTACACCTTC.